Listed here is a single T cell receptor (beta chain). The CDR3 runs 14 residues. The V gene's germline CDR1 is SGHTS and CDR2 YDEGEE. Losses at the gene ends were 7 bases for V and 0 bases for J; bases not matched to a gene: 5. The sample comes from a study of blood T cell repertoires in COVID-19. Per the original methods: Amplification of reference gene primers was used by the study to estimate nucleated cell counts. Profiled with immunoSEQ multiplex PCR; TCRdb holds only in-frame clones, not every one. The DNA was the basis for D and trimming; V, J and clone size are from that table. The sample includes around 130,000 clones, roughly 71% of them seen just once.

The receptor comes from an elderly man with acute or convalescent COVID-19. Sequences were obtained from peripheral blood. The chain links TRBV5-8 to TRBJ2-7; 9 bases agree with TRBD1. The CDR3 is CASRDRGSSYEQYF. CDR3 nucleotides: TGTGCCAGCCGAGACAGGGGGAGCTCCTACGAGCAGTACTTC.